This T cell receptor (beta chain) stems from a study of shared clonotypes between healthy human individuals. Using immunoSEQ multiplex PCR, the repertoire was profiled, and TCRdb retains in-frame clones only, with some absent. The sample comprises around 2.5 million clones, 90% to 95% of which are singletons, and around 0.4% rests with the top ten. Sequencing used naive CD4+ T cells from PBMCs. This sample's subset: CD45RA+ positively selected. The clonotype originates from a man aged 18 to 29 in good health. Some clones in this sample may be carry-over from other donors' samples.

The CDR3 nucleotides are TGTGCCAGCAGCAAATTACAGGGGAACAATCAGCCCCAGCATTTT. This codes for CASSKLQGNNQPQHF. This sequence joins TRBV2 and TRBJ1-5; 7 nucleotides agree with TRBD1. V dropped 6 bases and J dropped 3; count of bases not matched to a gene: 8. The length of the CDR3 is 15 residues. Germline V gene sequence: CDR1 SNHLY, CDR2 FYNNEI.